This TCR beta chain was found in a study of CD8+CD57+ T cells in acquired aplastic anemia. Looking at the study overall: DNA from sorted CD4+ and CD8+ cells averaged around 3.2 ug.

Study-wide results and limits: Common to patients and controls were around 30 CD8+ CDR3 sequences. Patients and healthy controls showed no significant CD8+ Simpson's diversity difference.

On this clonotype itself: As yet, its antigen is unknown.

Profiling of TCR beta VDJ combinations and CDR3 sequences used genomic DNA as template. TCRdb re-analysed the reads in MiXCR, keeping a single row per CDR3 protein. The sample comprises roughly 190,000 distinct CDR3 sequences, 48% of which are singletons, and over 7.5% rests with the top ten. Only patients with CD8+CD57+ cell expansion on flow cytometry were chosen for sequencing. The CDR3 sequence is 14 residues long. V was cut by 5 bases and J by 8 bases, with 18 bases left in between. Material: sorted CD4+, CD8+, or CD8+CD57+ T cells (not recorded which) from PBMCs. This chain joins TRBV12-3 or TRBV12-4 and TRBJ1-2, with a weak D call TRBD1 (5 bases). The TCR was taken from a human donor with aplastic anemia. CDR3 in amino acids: CASSPEGTAWGYTF. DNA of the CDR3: TGTGCCAGCAGTCCCGAGGGGACGGCTTGGGGCTACACCTTC.